This T cell receptor beta chain emerged from a study of shared clonotypes between healthy human individuals. Whole-study findings and limits: The study drew on few donors, limiting represented genetic and exposure-history diversity.

The CDR3 spans 15 residues. V gave up 4 bases and J gave up 6 bases, with 16 bases separating them. From germline, CDR1 is SGDLS and CDR2 YYNGEE. This clone was found once. As yet, its antigen is unknown. The study ran the assay at deep level. Measured with immunoSEQ multiplex PCR; TCRdb has only the in-frame clones, and not every one. The sample contains 1,500,000 or so clones, 98% to 99% of which appear only once. This sequence was found in a man aged 25 to 40 in good health. Sequencing was carried out using naive CD4+ T cells sorted from blood. Sample subset: CD45RA+ positively selected. This chain joins TRBV9 and TRBJ1-4, with D maybe TRBD1 (5 bases). The CDR3 protein is CASSTQGADYEKLFF. The CDR3 DNA reads TGTGCCAGCAGCACCCAGGGTGCAGATTATGAAAAACTGTTTTTT.